Below, 8 T cell receptor beta chains from the same sample are listed, as sequenced in a study of CD8+CD57+ T cells in acquired aplastic anemia. For sequencing, patients were chosen who had shown expansion of CD8+CD57+ cells by flow cytometry. Genomic DNA, serving as template, underwent TCR beta VDJ and CDR3 profiling. TCRdb used MiXCR to reprocess the reads, holding one entry per CDR3 protein. The profile shows around 500,000 distinct CDR3 sequences, around 30% of them singletons. The sample comprised sorted CD4+, CD8+, or CD8+CD57+ T cells (not recorded which) from PBMCs. The receptors shown here come from a human donor with aplastic anemia.

This clonotype was counted between two and nine times. This chain uses TRBV5-1 with TRBJ2-5; D gene unclear. The germline V gene encodes CDR1 SGHRS and CDR2 YFSETQ. V was trimmed by 0 bases and J by 1 base, leaving 7 bases between them. This CDR3 has 14 amino acids. The CDR3 sequence is CASSLGQPQETQYF. The CDR3 coding sequence is TGCGCCAGCAGCTTGGGGCAGCCCCAAGAGACCCAGTACTTC.

The chain employs TRBV2 and TRBJ2-3, with 7 bases lining up with TRBD2. The CDR3 totals 13 residues. Germline CDR1 reads SNHLY; CDR2 reads FYNNEI. CDR3 residues: CARVGTMADTQYF. The CDR3 coding sequence is TGTGCTAGAGTCGGGACTATGGCAGATACGCAGTATTTT.

This clonotype was found a few times. The chain couples TRBV6-5 to TRBJ1-3, with a weak D call TRBD1 (5 bases). V gave up 0 bases and J gave up 5 bases, with 11 bases separating them. The CDR3 runs 15 residues. Germline assignment: CDR1 MNHEY and CDR2 SVGAGI. The CDR3 sequence: CASSYSKGERNTIYF. DNA of the CDR3: TGTGCCAGCAGTTACTCGAAAGGGGAGAGAAACACCATATATTTT.

This clonotype has a single count. The chain is built from TRBV25-1 and TRBJ2-3; 12 nucleotides line up with TRBD2. Germline V gene lookup returns CDR1 MGHDK and CDR2 SYGVNS. This CDR3 spans 15 amino acids. V shed 5 bases, J shed 4 bases, and the junction held 4 bases outside the gene matches. The CDR3 region is CASSWTSGTSDTQYF. Here the CDR3 DNA reads TGTGCCAGCAGTTGGACTAGCGGGACATCAGATACGCAGTATTTT.

This clonotype came up a few times. This sequence joins TRBV5-4 and TRBJ1-4; unclear D gene. The CDR3 is made up of 15 amino acids. From germline, CDR1 is SGHNT and CDR2 YYREEE (reference sequence). Trimming left V 0 bases short and J 8 bases short, with 14 bases between. The CDR3 here is CASSLAGDKREKLFF. CDR3 bases: TGTGCCAGCAGCTTGGCCGGGGATAAGAGGGAAAAACTGTTTTTT.

Written as DNA, the CDR3 is TGTGCCAGCAACGGACAGCTAAACTATGGCTACACCTTC. The encoded protein is CASNGQLNYGYTF. The V gene is TRBV2, the J gene TRBJ1-2, with a tentative D call TRBD1 (6 bases). The CDR3 length is 13 residues. V dropped 7 bases and J dropped 2 bases, with 11 bases sitting between them. CDR1 SNHLY and CDR2 FYNNEI come from the germline V gene.

This clonotype has a handful of counts. This chain links TRBV6-1 with TRBJ2-7; D is ambiguous. The CDR3 totals 15 residues. V dropped 5 bases and J dropped 0 bases, with 14 bases sitting between them. Germline CDR1 and CDR2: MNHNS and SASEGT. CDR3 amino acids: CASSKDAPSSYEQYF. The CDR3 DNA reads TGTGCCAGCAGTAAGGACGCCCCTTCCTCCTACGAGCAGTACTTC.

This clonotype was observed a handful of times. V gene TRBV2 combines with J gene TRBJ1-1; D ambiguous. Germline CDR1 and CDR2: SNHLY and FYNNEI. The V and J ends lost 8 bases and 1 base respectively, with 20 bases between them. The CDR3 loop spans 16 amino acids. CDR3 amino acids: CASGGPKTRKNTEAFF. The CDR3, as DNA: TGTGCCAGCGGCGGGCCGAAGACAAGAAAGAACACTGAAGCTTTCTTT. The entire variable domain, with the rest obtained from reference TRBV2 and TRBJ1-1, is as follows: EPEVTQTPSHQVTQMGQEVILRCVPISNHLYFYWYRQILGQKVEFLVSFYNNEISEKSEIFDDQFSVERPDGSNFTLKIRSTKLEDSAMYFCASGGPKTRKNTEAFFGQGTRLTVV.